This entry lists 26 T cell receptor beta chains sequenced from one sample in a study of CD8+ T cells in alopecia areata. Following extraction, RNA underwent reverse transcription to cDNA, which served as the sequencing template. Assay: immunoSEQ multiplex PCR; the TCRdb copy retains only in-frame clones and omits some. In the table there are 200,000 to 250,000 clones, 64% of which are singletons. Treatment given: oral pan-JAK inhibitor, 5-10 mg twice daily. The sequences come from CD4+ T cells sorted from blood, collected at week 4, from a patient treated with tofacitinib. The receptors were sampled from a human donor with alopecia areata.

This chain joins TRBV9 and TRBJ2-3; 10 bases are a match to TRBD1. The V segment lost 0 bases and the J segment 3 bases; nucleotides outside the gene matches: 4. The CDR3 contains 16 residues. The V gene's germline CDR1 is SGDLS and CDR2 YYNGEE. The CDR3 spells CASSVATGQGTDTQYF. The CDR3 region has the DNA TGTGCCAGCAGCGTAGCTACGGGACAGGGGACAGATACGCAGTATTTT.

The rearrangement joins TRBV2 to TRBJ1-2, with D hard to call. The CDR3 sequence is 12 residues long. Trimming removed 0 bases at V and 7 bases at J, with 6 bases between. The germline gives CDR1 SNHLY, CDR2 FYNNEI. CDR3 loop: CASSEAALGYTF. The CDR3 DNA reads as TGTGCCAGCAGTGAAGCAGCCCTTGGCTACACCTTC.

The chain recombines TRBV11-3 with TRBJ1-6, with D possibly matching TRBD1 (5 bases). The V and J ends lost 1 base and 7 bases respectively, with 11 bases between them. This CDR3 comprises 15 residues. From germline, CDR1 is SGHNT and CDR2 YENEEA. The chain's CDR3 is CASSLGGVENSPLHF. The CDR3 region has the DNA TGTGCCAGCAGCTTAGGGGGGGTCGAGAATTCACCCCTCCACTTT.

CDR3 residues: CASAKGTF. The CDR3 nucleotides are TGTGCCTCGGCCAAGGGCACCTTC. The V call is TRBV30, the J call TRBJ1-2, with D uncertain. Germline CDR1 reads GTSNPN; CDR2 reads SVGIG (reference sequence). The CDR3 length is 8 residues. With 7 bases removed from V and 13 bases from J, the gap between germline ends came to 10 bases.

CDR3 coding DNA: TGCAGCGTTGAAGAAAGGACACCCCACGAGCAGTACTTC. Residues: CSVEERTPHEQYF. The chain combines TRBV29-1 with TRBJ2-7, with D tentatively TRBD1 (5 bases). This CDR3 spans 13 amino acids. Germline CDR1 is SQVTM and CDR2 is ANQGSEA. V was pared by 0 bases and J by 5 bases, with 11 bases between.

V is TRBV29-1 and J is TRBJ1-3; no reliable D call. CDR1 and CDR2 (germline): SQVTM, ANQGSEA. CDR3 length equals 13 residues. V was pared by 4 bases and J by 0 bases, with 7 bases between. The CDR3 protein is CSVAEYSGNTIYF. CDR3 in DNA: TGCAGCGTTGCGGAGTACTCTGGAAACACCATATATTTT.

This chain uses TRBV30 with TRBJ2-2, with a tentative D call TRBD1 (6 bases). V was pared by 0 bases and J by 6 bases, with 14 bases between. This CDR3 is 15 amino acids long. CDR1 is GTSNPN, CDR2 SVGIG, per germline (reference sequence). Here the CDR3 reads CAWSVLRGLAGELFF. The CDR3 DNA sequence: TGTGCCTGGAGTGTACTCAGGGGTTTAGCCGGGGAGCTGTTTTTT.

The chain couples TRBV4-1 to TRBJ2-1; perhaps TRBD2 as D (6 bases). V dropped 2 bases and J dropped 14 bases, with 19 bases sitting between them. The CDR3 spans 14 residues. Germline CDR1 MGHRA, CDR2 YSYEKL. The CDR3 nucleotides are TGCGCCAGCAGCCAACCTGCCGGGGGAAGGATGAAGTTCTTC. It translates to CASSQPAGGRMKFF.

The chain carries TRBV2 and TRBJ2-1; TRBD2 matches 9 bases. V dropped 3 bases and J dropped 7; count of bases not matched to a gene: 7. CDR3 length: 15 amino acids. The V gene's germline CDR1 is SNHLY and CDR2 FYNNEI. CDR3 protein: CASSEAGGPPNEQFF. DNA of the CDR3: TGTGCCAGCAGTGAGGCGGGGGGGCCCCCTAATGAGCAGTTCTTC. Full variable domain (remainder filled in from reference TRBV2 and TRBJ2-1): EPEVTQTPSHQVTQMGQEVILRCVPISNHLYFYWYRQILGQKVEFLVSFYNNEISEKSEIFDDQFSVERPDGSNFTLKIRSTKLEDSAMYFCASSEAGGPPNEQFFGPGTRLTVL.

This chain connects TRBV5-6 to TRBJ2-3; 9 bases match TRBD1. The V and J ends lost 5 bases and 8 bases, in that order; junction bases with no gene match: 12. The CDR3 is 15 amino acids. The germline V gene encodes CDR1 SGHDT and CDR2 YYEEEE. CDR3 in amino acids: CASRRTGTGPSTQYF. The CDR3 DNA follows: TGTGCCAGCAGGAGAACCGGGACAGGGCCTTCTACGCAGTATTTT.

This clone was recorded once. The chain is built from TRBV4-2 and TRBJ2-1; tentative D call: TRBD2 (6 bases). The V gene lost 0 bases and the J gene lost 0 bases, with 12 bases spanning the gap. The CDR3 loop spans 17 amino acids. Germline loops: CDR1 LGHNA, CDR2 YNFKEQ. The CDR3 spells CASSQDLRGSSYNEQFF. CDR3 DNA: TGTGCCAGCAGCCAAGATCTTCGGGGGAGCTCCTACAATGAGCAGTTCTTC.

The chain is built from TRBV10-3 and TRBJ2-3; a weak D match, TRBD2 (6 bases). The CDR3 loop spans 15 amino acids. Germline CDR1 and CDR2: ENHRY and SYGVKD. V shed 3 bases and J shed 4 bases, with 14 bases lying between them. The CDR3 sequence is CAISDSTRGADTQYF. For the CDR3, the DNA is TGTGCCATCAGTGATTCCACCCGCGGGGCAGATACGCAGTATTTT.

The V gene is TRBV30, the J gene TRBJ1-3; D unclear. This CDR3 has 15 residues. CDR1 GTSNPN and CDR2 SVGIG come from the germline V gene (reference sequence). V was clipped by 7 bases and J by 0 bases, with 16 bases between them. CDR3 protein: CASQPHANSGNTIYF. The CDR3 DNA sequence: TGTGCCTCACAACCCCACGCGAACTCTGGAAACACCATATATTTT.

V is TRBV6-1 and J is TRBJ2-2; D is possibly TRBD1 (5 bases). The CDR3 totals 16 residues. CDR1 and CDR2 (germline): MNHNS, SASEGT. Trimming cost V 3 bases and J 2 bases, with 13 bases left between them. The CDR3 reads CASSDVPGRNTGELFF. CDR3 nucleotide sequence: TGTGCCAGCAGTGATGTTCCAGGGCGAAACACCGGGGAGCTGTTTTTT.

The chain employs TRBV29-1 and TRBJ2-5, with D perhaps assigned TRBD1 or TRBD2 (6 bases each). Germline CDR1 reads SQVTM; CDR2 reads ANQGSEA. Trimming took 5 bases from V and 5 from J, leaving 15 bases between them. CDR3 length: 13 amino acids. Here the CDR3 reads CSVIRGRTETQYF. The CDR3 DNA reads as TGCAGCGTTATCCGGGGGCGTACGGAGACCCAGTACTTC.

The chain has TRBV5-4 and TRBJ1-2; 8 positions match TRBD1. The germline gives CDR1 SGHNT, CDR2 YYREEE (reference sequence). The J segment lost 7 bases and the V segment lost 6 bases, leaving 11 bases of the junction unmatched. This CDR3 has 14 amino acids. CDR3 loop: CASTAGGELLGYTF. The CDR3 region has the DNA TGTGCCAGCACCGCAGGGGGCGAATTGCTTGGCTACACCTTC.

The chain couples TRBV29-1 to TRBJ2-3; no reliable D call. This CDR3 contains 14 residues. Germline CDR1 reads SQVTM; CDR2 reads ANQGSEA. V was trimmed by 5 bases and J by 4 bases, leaving 16 bases between them. CDR3 sequence reads: CSVKRVSGADTQYF. The DNA for the CDR3 is TGCAGCGTTAAACGGGTTTCGGGCGCAGATACGCAGTATTTT.

The rearrangement joins TRBV7-2 to TRBJ2-1; 9 bases align to TRBD2. The CDR3 has 15 amino acids. The germline gives CDR1 SGHTA, CDR2 FQGNSA. The junction had 8 bases not matched to a gene; V was cut back by 5 bases and J by 6 bases. The CDR3 DNA follows: TGTGCCAGCAGCCCGCGGGGGGGCCGGGGCAATGAGCAGTTCTTC. Translating gives CASSPRGGRGNEQFF.

V gene TRBV7-2 combines with J gene TRBJ2-5, with D unclear. CDR1 and CDR2 from the germline V gene are SGHTA and FQGNSA. V lost 4 bases and J lost 1, with 7 bases in between. The CDR3 length is 13 residues. CDR3 residues: CASSSQVQETQYF. The DNA for the CDR3 is TGTGCCAGCAGCTCCCAGGTCCAAGAGACCCAGTACTTC.

The V gene is TRBV6-5, the J gene TRBJ2-1, with a weak D call TRBD1 (5 bases). V was shortened by 0 bases and J by 11 bases, with 17 bases between the two germline ends. The length of the CDR3 is 15 residues. Germline V gene lookup returns CDR1 MNHEY and CDR2 SVGAGI. The CDR3 spells CASSYSKGPPRKQFF. Written as DNA, the CDR3 is TGTGCCAGCAGTTACTCGAAGGGGCCCCCCAGGAAGCAGTTCTTC.

The chain combines TRBV2 with TRBJ2-5; D uncertain. Germline CDR1 and CDR2: SNHLY and FYNNEI. V gave up 7 bases and J gave up 2 bases, with 11 bases separating them. The CDR3 has 13 amino acids. The CDR3 DNA reads as TGTGCCAGCACCACGGTTAGGCAAGAGACCCAGTACTTC. Its protein product is CASTTVRQETQYF.

This chain links TRBV6-5 with TRBJ2-3, with D perhaps assigned TRBD1 or TRBD2 (5 bases each). This CDR3 has 16 residues. Trimming pared 4 bases from V and 5 bases from J, leaving 19 bases between. Germline V gene sequence: CDR1 MNHEY, CDR2 SVGAGI. The CDR3 here is CASSWQGPGLGDTQYF. The CDR3 DNA reads TGTGCCAGCAGTTGGCAGGGTCCCGGACTCGGAGATACGCAGTATTTT.

This rearrangement joins TRBV29-1 to TRBJ1-1, with a possible D match to TRBD1 (6 bases). CDR1 and CDR2 (germline): SQVTM, ANQGSEA. There are 11 residues in the CDR3. V lost 6 bases to trimming and J lost 4 bases, with 9 bases between them. The CDR3 is CSVQGGTEAFF. The DNA for the CDR3 is TGCAGCGTACAGGGAGGCACTGAAGCTTTCTTT.

This clone is a singleton in its sample. V gene TRBV7-9 combines with J gene TRBJ2-2; D gene unclear. Germline V CDR1 and CDR2: SEHNR, FQNEAQ (reference sequence). The CDR3 is made up of 11 amino acids. With 8 bases removed from V and 3 bases from J, the gap between germline ends came to 4 bases. The CDR3 is CASHYTGELFF. The CDR3 nucleotides are TGTGCCAGCCACTACACCGGGGAGCTGTTTTTT.

This clone was observed a few times. The sample carries other DNA sequences with the same CDR3. J is TRBJ1-1 and V is TRBV29-1; D ambiguous. Trimming took 5 bases from V and 0 from J, leaving 10 bases between them. CDR3 size: 13 residues. Germline V lookup: CDR1 SQVTM, CDR2 ANQGSEA. This CDR3 reads CSVSHRLNTEAFF. DNA for the CDR3: TGCAGCGTTTCGCATCGGCTGAACACTGAAGCTTTCTTT.

This rearrangement joins TRBV25-1 to TRBJ2-3; D not resolved. V was trimmed by 6 bases and J by 4 bases, leaving 11 bases between them. The germline CDR1 and CDR2 sequences are MGHDK and SYGVNS. This CDR3 is built from 13 residues. CDR3: CASRTRRADTQYF. CDR3 DNA: TGTGCCAGCAGGACTCGTAGGGCAGATACGCAGTATTTT.